The 27 T cell receptor beta chains in this list originate from one sample, sequenced in a study of T cell repertoires in cytomegalovirus infection. TCRdb re-derived calls from the reads in MiXCR, one entry per CDR3 protein. The sample holds more than 500,000 distinct CDR3 sequences, 16% seen once. The sample consisted of CD8+ T cells from PBMCs. The receptor set was obtained from a human donor in good health (CMV status not recorded). Some clones in this sample may be carry-over from other donors' samples.

This clonotype was observed a handful of times. The chain has TRBV5-1 and TRBJ2-3, with a possible D match to TRBD2 (5 bases). V dropped 2 bases and J dropped 6 bases, with 13 bases sitting between them. This CDR3 has 14 residues. Germline CDR1 is SGHRS and CDR2 is YFSETQ. The CDR3 nucleotides read TGCGCCAGCAGCTTTAAAGGGAGTTTGGATACGCAGTATTTT. Amino acids: CASSFKGSLDTQYF.

Many counts were recorded for this clonotype. This chain uses TRBV29-1 with TRBJ2-5, with D perhaps TRBD2 (5 bases). V lost 5 bases, J lost 5 bases, and 21 bases lay in between. The CDR3 loop spans 15 amino acids. Germline-derived CDR1 and CDR2 are SQVTM and ANQGSEA. The DNA of the CDR3 is TGCAGCGTTCTTGGTCTGGAGACTAAAGGGGAGACCCAGTACTTC. Encoded protein: CSVLGLETKGETQYF.

The J gene is TRBJ2-1, the V gene TRBV3-1; 14 bases map to TRBD2. CDR3 size: 16 residues. The germline gives CDR1 LGHDT, CDR2 YNNKEL (reference sequence). V lost 1 base to trimming and J lost 12 bases; unmatched junction nucleotides: 8. CDR3 sequence reads: CASSQGPTSGGVRQFF. The CDR3 DNA follows: TGTGCCAGCAGCCAAGGACCGACTAGCGGGGGGGTAAGGCAGTTCTTC.

The rearrangement links TRBV20-1 to TRBJ1-1; no firm D call. V was clipped by 3 bases and J by 5 bases, with 10 bases between them. The germline V gene has CDR1 DFQATT and CDR2 SNEGSKA (reference sequence). This CDR3 has 12 residues. The CDR3 DNA sequence: TGCAGTGCTAGGGAACCCGGGACTGAAGCTTTCTTT. Its translation: CSAREPGTEAFF.

This clonotype was detected a few times. This sequence joins TRBV12-3 or TRBV12-4 and TRBJ2-1, with a possible D match to TRBD2 (6 bases). The V end lost 7 bases, the J end lost 0 bases, and 16 bases lay between the germline ends. The CDR3 is made up of 16 amino acids. CDR3 DNA: TGTGCCAGCAACGTACTAGCCACGATCTCCTACAATGAGCAGTTCTTC. It codes for CASNVLATISYNEQFF.

The rearrangement joins TRBV10-3 to TRBJ2-3, with D hard to call. The CDR3 totals 16 residues. With 2 bases removed from V and 1 base from J, the gap between germline ends came to 13 bases. Per germline, CDR1 ENHRY and CDR2 SYGVKD. CDR3 DNA: TGTGCCATCAGTGAGCAGACCCGAGGAGGCACAGATACGCAGTATTTT. The encoded protein is CAISEQTRGGTDTQYF.

The J gene is TRBJ2-1, the V gene TRBV24-1; D is perhaps TRBD1 (5 bases). Germline V gives CDR1 KGHDR, CDR2 SFDVKD. Deletions cut 4 bases from V and 6 bases from J, with 15 bases between. The CDR3 extends over 15 amino acids. The CDR3 sequence is CATSESRQRSNEQFF. Here the CDR3 DNA reads TGTGCCACCAGTGAATCGAGACAGCGAAGCAATGAGCAGTTCTTC.

This clonotype was recorded many times. This chain joins TRBV19 and TRBJ2-7, with D tentatively TRBD2 (6 bases). This CDR3 comprises 13 residues. CDR1 is LNHDA, CDR2 SQIVND, per germline (reference sequence). The V gene lost 6 bases and the J gene lost 5 bases, with 14 bases spanning the gap. The CDR3 region has the DNA TGTGCCAGTAGCATCGGTTTAGCGGACGAGCAGTACTTC. Its translation: CASSIGLADEQYF.

Concerning this clonotype itself: A read error may explain this, as a much larger clone is one base away. The chain is built from TRBV7-9 and TRBJ2-1, with D perhaps being TRBD1 or TRBD2 (5 bases each). Germline-derived CDR1 and CDR2 are SEHNR and FQNEAQ (reference sequence). CDR3 length equals 16 residues. The CDR3 DNA reads as TGTGCCAGCAGTTTAGACGGGACCGCAAAGGCCGATGAGCAGTTCTTC. Residues: CASSLDGTAKADEQFF.

Only a few counts were recorded for this clonotype. CDR3 coding DNA: TGTGCCAGCAGCTTAGGTGGGGAAGATGAGACCCAGTACTTC. Residues: CASSLGGEDETQYF. This chain connects TRBV11-3 to TRBJ2-5; unclear D gene. Germline V lookup: CDR1 SGHNT, CDR2 YENEEA. The CDR3 covers 14 residues. The V end was cut by 1 base, the J end by 5 bases, with 11 bases between.

The sample holds many counts of this clonotype. The J gene is TRBJ2-7, the V gene TRBV7-8; 8 bases are a match to TRBD2. Per germline, CDR1 SGHVS and CDR2 FQNEAQ. Trimming took 5 bases from V and 0 from J; bases not matched to a gene: 12. This CDR3 has 17 amino acids. In DNA form, the CDR3 reads TGTGCCAGCAGCCGCAACGGACTAGCCGAGAGCTCCTACGAGCAGTACTTC. Its protein product is CASSRNGLAESSYEQYF.

This clonotype was seen repeatedly, ten times or more. The rearrangement joins TRBV4-2 to TRBJ2-6; TRBD1 aligns across 7 bases. The J segment lost 0 bases and the V segment lost 2 bases, leaving 16 bases of the junction unmatched. Germline CDR1 and CDR2: LGHNA and YNFKEQ. CDR3 size: 21 residues. Written as DNA, the CDR3 is TGTGCCAGCAGCCAACGTGCAACAGGGGCCGGGTTTAGCTCTGGGGCCAACGTCCTGACTTTC. Its translation is CASSQRATGAGFSSGANVLTF.

This clonotype was counted at least ten times. This chain uses TRBV6-1 with TRBJ2-5, with a weak D call TRBD2 (6 bases). V shed 5 bases and J shed 4 bases, with 17 bases lying between them. CDR1 is MNHNS, CDR2 SASEGT, per germline. The CDR3 has 15 amino acids. CDR3 sequence reads: CASSRREISGETQYF. Written as DNA, the CDR3 is TGTGCCAGCAGTAGACGGGAGATAAGTGGAGAGACCCAGTACTTC.

This clonotype was observed a handful of times. The CDR3 reads CASSVDNRVDTEAFF. The CDR3 nucleotides are TGTGCCAGCAGCGTAGATAACAGGGTGGACACTGAAGCTTTCTTT. The chain recombines TRBV9 with TRBJ1-1, with TRBD1 as a possible D gene (6 bases). The CDR3 is 15 amino acids. From germline, CDR1 is SGDLS and CDR2 YYNGEE. Trimming shortened V by 0 bases and J by 3 bases, and 12 bases separated the two germline ends.

This clonotype has just a few counts. The rearrangement joins TRBV27 to TRBJ2-1; 7 bases match TRBD1. After removal of 7 bases from V and 0 bases from J, the junction contained 3 bases not matched to a gene. Germline CDR1 and CDR2: MNHEY and SMNVEV (reference sequence). This CDR3 is built from 14 residues. Here the CDR3 reads CASTRTGSYNEQFF. The CDR3 DNA follows: TGTGCCAGCACTAGGACAGGCTCCTACAATGAGCAGTTCTTC.

This clonotype was seen many times. The rearrangement joins TRBV7-6 to TRBJ1-1, with 9 nucleotides matching TRBD1. After removal of 5 bases from V and 4 bases from J, the junction contained 11 bases not matched to a gene. This CDR3 has 16 residues. Germline assignment: CDR1 SGHVS and CDR2 FNYEAQ. CDR3: CASSPRQGVWGTEAFF. The CDR3 region has the DNA TGTGCCAGCAGCCCTCGACAGGGGGTATGGGGCACTGAAGCTTTCTTT.

The chain joins TRBV6-2 or TRBV6-3 to TRBJ2-3; D may be TRBD1 (7 bases). From germline, CDR1 is MNHEY and CDR2 SVGEGT. Trimming stripped 6 bases from V and 4 bases from J, with 23 bases between. The CDR3 covers 17 residues. CDR3 nucleotides: TGTGCCAGCAGCCACCCAAGTCGAACAGGGGAGGCAGATACGCAGTATTTT. Translated: CASSHPSRTGEADTQYF.

This clonotype was seen only a few times. The genes are TRBV7-9 and TRBJ2-2; D might be TRBD2 (5 bases). Trimming shortened V by 5 bases and J by 6 bases, and 16 bases separated the two germline ends. This CDR3 has 15 amino acids. Germline assignment: CDR1 SEHNR and CDR2 FQNEAQ (reference sequence). CDR3 sequence reads: CASSPTVSRAGELFF. Written as DNA, the CDR3 is TGTGCCAGCAGCCCGACGGTGTCGCGGGCCGGGGAGCTGTTTTTT. The complete variable domain, with remaining parts taken from reference TRBV7-9 and TRBJ2-2, reads DTGVSQNPRHKITKRGQNVTFRCDPISEHNRLYWYRQTLGQGPEFLTYFQNEAQLEKSRLLSDRFSAERPKGSFSTLEIQRTEQGDSAMYLCASSPTVSRAGELFFGEGSRLTVL.

This clonotype was seen a handful of times. The CDR3 DNA sequence: TGTGCCAGCAGTTACCCGCCTGGAACGGCGGATACGCAGTATTTT. It is translated as CASSYPPGTADTQYF. The genes are TRBV6-5 and TRBJ2-3; D is undetermined. CDR1 is MNHEY, CDR2 SVGAGI, per germline. Trimming left V 2 bases short and J 6 bases short, with 15 bases between. The CDR3 extends over 15 amino acids.

This chain uses TRBV9 with TRBJ2-1; D is possibly TRBD2 (6 bases). V was cut by 0 bases and J by 10 bases, with 14 bases left in between. The germline CDR1 and CDR2 sequences are SGDLS and YYNGEE. The length of the CDR3 is 14 residues. The CDR3 DNA is TGTGCCAGCAGCGTAGGAAGGAGACTAGACGAGCAGTTCTTC. Its protein is CASSVGRRLDEQFF.

This clonotype was counted at least ten times. The chain has TRBV10-2 and TRBJ1-2; the D is unclear. The V end lost 2 bases, the J end lost 0 bases, and 7 bases lay between the germline ends. Germline CDR1 reads WSHSY; CDR2 reads SAAADI. This CDR3 contains 14 residues. CDR3 loop: CASSEPGTNYGYTF. The CDR3 coding sequence is TGCGCCAGCAGTGAGCCGGGAACTAACTATGGCTACACCTTC.

This clonotype has at least ten counts. J is TRBJ2-1 and V is TRBV7-4, with 11 bases identical to TRBD1. The junction had 5 bases not matched to a gene; V was cut back by 2 bases and J by 5 bases. CDR1 is SGHVT and CDR2 is SQSDAQ in the germline V gene. This CDR3 comprises 16 residues. Here the CDR3 reads CASSLTGQGADNEQFF. In DNA form, the CDR3 reads TGTGCCAGCAGCTTAACTGGACAGGGGGCGGACAATGAGCAGTTCTTC.

Many counts were recorded for this clonotype. The V and J genes are TRBV7-9 and TRBJ2-7; the D is unclear. The germline V gene has CDR1 SEHNR and CDR2 FQNEAQ (reference sequence). This CDR3 contains 13 residues. Trimming took 9 bases from V and 2 from J, leaving 14 bases between them. CDR3 amino acids: CASAPVDAYEQYF. The CDR3 region has the DNA TGTGCCAGTGCCCCCGTGGATGCCTACGAGCAGTACTTC. Together with reference TRBV7-9 and TRBJ2-7, the CDR3 gives the full variable domain: DTGVSQNPRHKITKRGQNVTFRCDPISEHNRLYWYRQTLGQGPEFLTYFQNEAQLEKSRLLSDRFSAERPKGSFSTLEIQRTEQGDSAMYLCASAPVDAYEQYFGPGTRLTVT.

This clonotype was recorded once. CDR3 sequence: CASSWTMGGLNTGELFF. The CDR3, as DNA: TGTGCCAGCAGTTGGACCATGGGGGGGCTCAACACCGGGGAGCTGTTTTTT. The gene calls are TRBV28 and TRBJ2-2, with a tentative D call TRBD2 (7 bases). V was clipped by 4 bases and J by 2 bases, with 17 bases between them. CDR1 and CDR2 from the germline V gene are MDHEN and SYDVKM. CDR3 length: 17 amino acids.

There are a few counts of this clonotype. The chain has TRBV24-1 and TRBJ2-2; tentative D call: TRBD1 (5 bases). The germline V and J ends were trimmed by 2 bases and 5 bases, with 11 bases remaining between them. In germline, CDR1 is KGHDR, CDR2 SFDVKD. The CDR3 contains 15 residues. The CDR3 loop reads CATSDSYPGTGELFF. In DNA, the CDR3 is TGTGCCACCAGTGATTCCTACCCAGGGACCGGGGAGCTGTTTTTT.

Concerning this clonotype: A much larger clone differs from this one at a single base, so this may be a read error. The J gene is TRBJ2-4, the V gene TRBV11-2, with TRBD1 matching over 7 bases. Per the germline V gene, CDR1 is SGHAT and CDR2 is FQNNGV. The CDR3 contains 17 residues. Here the CDR3 reads CASSPRTGASAKNIRYF. The CDR3 DNA follows: TGTGCCAGCAGCCCGAGAACAGGGGCCTCCGCCAAAAACATTCGGTACTTC.

This clonotype was recorded many times. For the CDR3, the DNA is TGTGCCAGCAGTGACCGGATAGCGGGGGGGCCAGATACGCAGTATTTT. It codes for CASSDRIAGGPDTQYF. The rearrangement uses TRBV6-2 or TRBV6-3 and TRBJ2-3; 11 bases align to TRBD2. The length of the CDR3 is 16 residues. CDR1 and CDR2 from the germline V gene are MNHEY and SVGEGT. Losses at the gene ends were 5 bases for V and 4 bases for J; bases not matched to a gene: 8.